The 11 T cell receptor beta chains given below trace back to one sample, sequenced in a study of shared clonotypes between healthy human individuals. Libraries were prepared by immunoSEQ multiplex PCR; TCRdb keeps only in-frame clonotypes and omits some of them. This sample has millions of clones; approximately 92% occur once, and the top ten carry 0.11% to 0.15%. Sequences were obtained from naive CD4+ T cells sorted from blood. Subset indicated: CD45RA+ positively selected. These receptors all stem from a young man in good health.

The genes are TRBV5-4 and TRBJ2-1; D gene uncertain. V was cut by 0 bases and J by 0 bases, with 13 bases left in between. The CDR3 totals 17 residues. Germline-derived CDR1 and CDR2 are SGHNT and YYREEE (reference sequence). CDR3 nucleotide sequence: TGTGCCAGCAGCTTGGCCCCAGGCGCAAGCTCCTACAATGAGCAGTTCTTC. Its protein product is CASSLAPGASSYNEQFF.

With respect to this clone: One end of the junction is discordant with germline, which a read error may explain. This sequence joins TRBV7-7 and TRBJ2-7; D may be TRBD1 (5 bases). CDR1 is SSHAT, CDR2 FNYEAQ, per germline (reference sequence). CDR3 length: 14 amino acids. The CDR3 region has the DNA TGTGCTAGCAGCTTCCGACTCGACAGCTACGAGCAGTACTTC. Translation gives CASSFRLDSYEQYF.

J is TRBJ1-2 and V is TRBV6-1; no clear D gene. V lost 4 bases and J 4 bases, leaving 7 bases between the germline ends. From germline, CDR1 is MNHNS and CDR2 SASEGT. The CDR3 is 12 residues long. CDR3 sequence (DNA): TGTGCCAGCAGTGGTACTACCTATGGCTACACCTTC. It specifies CASSGTTYGYTF.

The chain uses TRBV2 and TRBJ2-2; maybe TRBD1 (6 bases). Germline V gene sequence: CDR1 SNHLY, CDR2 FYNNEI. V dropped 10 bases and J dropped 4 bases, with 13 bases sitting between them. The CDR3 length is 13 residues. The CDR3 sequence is CATYGGVTGELFF. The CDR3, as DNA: TGTGCCACCTATGGGGGCGTCACCGGGGAGCTGTTTTTT.

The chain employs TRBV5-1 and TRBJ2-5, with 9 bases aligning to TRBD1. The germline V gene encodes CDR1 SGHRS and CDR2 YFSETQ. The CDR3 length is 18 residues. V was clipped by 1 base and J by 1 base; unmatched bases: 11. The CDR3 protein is CASSLTPLGTGLQETQYF. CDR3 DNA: TGCGCCAGCAGCTTGACCCCCCTCGGGACAGGGCTCCAAGAGACCCAGTACTTC.

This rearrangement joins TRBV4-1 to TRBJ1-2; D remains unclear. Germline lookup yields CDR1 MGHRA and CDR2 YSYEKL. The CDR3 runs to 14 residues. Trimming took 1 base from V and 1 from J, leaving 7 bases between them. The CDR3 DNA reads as TGCGCCAGCAGCCAAGCTGCTGTTAACTATGGCTACACCTTC. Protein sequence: CASSQAAVNYGYTF.

The CDR3: CASSETAGQPQHF. The CDR3 region has the DNA TGCGCCAGCAGTGAGACGGCAGGGCAGCCCCAGCATTTT. The chain uses TRBV10-1 and TRBJ1-5; possible D gene TRBD1, 5 bases. From germline, CDR1 is WNHNN and CDR2 SYGVQD (reference sequence). The CDR3 totals 13 residues. Trimming pared 2 bases from V and 7 bases from J, leaving 9 bases between.

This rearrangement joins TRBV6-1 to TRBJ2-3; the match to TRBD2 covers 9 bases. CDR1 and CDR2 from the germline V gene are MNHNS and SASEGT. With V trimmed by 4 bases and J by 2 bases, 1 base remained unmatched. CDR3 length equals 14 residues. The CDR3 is CASSGLAATDTQYF. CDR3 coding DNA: TGTGCCAGCAGTGGACTAGCGGCCACAGATACGCAGTATTTT.

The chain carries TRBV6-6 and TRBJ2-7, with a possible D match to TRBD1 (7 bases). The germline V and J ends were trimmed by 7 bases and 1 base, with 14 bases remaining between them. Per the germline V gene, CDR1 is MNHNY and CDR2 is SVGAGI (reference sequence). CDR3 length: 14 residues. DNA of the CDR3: TGTGCCAGCACGGAGGGGGCTCGATCCTACGAGCAGTACTTC. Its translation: CASTEGARSYEQYF.

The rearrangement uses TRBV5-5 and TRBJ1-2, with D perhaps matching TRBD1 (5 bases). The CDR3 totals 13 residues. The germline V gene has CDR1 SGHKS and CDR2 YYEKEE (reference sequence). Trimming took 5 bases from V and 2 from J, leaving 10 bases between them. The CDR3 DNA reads TGTGCCAGCAGTCGTGGGACCAACTATGGCTACACCTTC. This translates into CASSRGTNYGYTF. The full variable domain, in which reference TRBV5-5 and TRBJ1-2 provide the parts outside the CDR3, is DAGVTQSPTHLIKTRGQQVTLRCSPISGHKSVSWYQQVLGQGPQFIFQYYEKEERGRGNFPDRFSARQFPNYSSELNVNALLLGDSALYLCASSRGTNYGYTFGSGTRLTVV.

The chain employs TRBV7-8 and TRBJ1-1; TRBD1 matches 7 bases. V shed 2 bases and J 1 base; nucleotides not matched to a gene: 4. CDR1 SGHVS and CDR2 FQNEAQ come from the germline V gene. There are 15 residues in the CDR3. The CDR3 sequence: CASSLMPGGNTEAFF. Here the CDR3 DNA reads TGTGCCAGCAGCTTAATGCCAGGGGGGAACACTGAAGCTTTCTTT.